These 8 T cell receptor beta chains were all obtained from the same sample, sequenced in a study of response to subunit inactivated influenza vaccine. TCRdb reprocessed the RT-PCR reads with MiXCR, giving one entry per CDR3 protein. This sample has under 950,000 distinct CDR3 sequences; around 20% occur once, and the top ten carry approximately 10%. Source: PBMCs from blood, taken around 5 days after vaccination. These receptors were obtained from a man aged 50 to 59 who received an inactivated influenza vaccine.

The CDR3 region is CRPAGEVPDEQYF. DNA for the CDR3: TGCAGACCAGCGGGAGAAGTGCCAGACGAGCAGTACTTC. The genes are TRBV20-1 and TRBJ2-7; 8 bases match TRBD2. This CDR3 has 13 amino acids. Germline CDR1 and CDR2: DFQATT and SNEGSKA (reference sequence).

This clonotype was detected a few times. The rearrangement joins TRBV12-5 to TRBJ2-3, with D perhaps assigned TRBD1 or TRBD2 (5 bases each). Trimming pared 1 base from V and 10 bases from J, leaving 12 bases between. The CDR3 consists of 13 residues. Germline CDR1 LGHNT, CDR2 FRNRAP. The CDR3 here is CASGLGGVSSQYF. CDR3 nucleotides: TGTGCTAGTGGTTTGGGAGGGGTTAGCTCGCAGTATTTT.

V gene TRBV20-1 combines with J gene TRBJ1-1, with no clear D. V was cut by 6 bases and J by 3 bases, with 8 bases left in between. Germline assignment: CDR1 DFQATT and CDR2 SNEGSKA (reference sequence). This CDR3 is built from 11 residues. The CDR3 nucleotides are TGCAGTGCAGACCTGGACACTGAAGCTTTCTTT. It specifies CSADLDTEAFF.

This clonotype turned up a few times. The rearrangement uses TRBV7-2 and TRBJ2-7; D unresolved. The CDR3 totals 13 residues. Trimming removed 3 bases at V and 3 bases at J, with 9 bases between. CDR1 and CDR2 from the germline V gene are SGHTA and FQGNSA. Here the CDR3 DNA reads TGTGCCAGCAGCTTTACGGTGAACTACGAGCAGTACTTC. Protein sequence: CASSFTVNYEQYF.

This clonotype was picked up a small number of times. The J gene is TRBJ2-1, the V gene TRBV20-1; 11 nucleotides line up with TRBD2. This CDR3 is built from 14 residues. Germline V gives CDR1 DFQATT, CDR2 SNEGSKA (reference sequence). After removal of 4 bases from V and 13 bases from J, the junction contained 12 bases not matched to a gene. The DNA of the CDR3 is TGCAGTGCTAAAACTAGCGGGGGATACCTGGGACAGTTCTTC. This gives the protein CSAKTSGGYLGQFF.

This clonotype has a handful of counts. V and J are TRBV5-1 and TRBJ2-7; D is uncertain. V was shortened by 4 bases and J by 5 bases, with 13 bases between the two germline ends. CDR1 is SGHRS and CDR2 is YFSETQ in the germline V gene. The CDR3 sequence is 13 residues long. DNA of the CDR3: TGCGCCAGCAGCCCTCTAGGTACCGACGAGCAGTACTTC. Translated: CASSPLGTDEQYF. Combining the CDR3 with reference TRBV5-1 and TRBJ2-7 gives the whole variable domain KAGVTQTPRYLIKTRGQQVTLSCSPISGHRSVSWYQQTPGQGLQFLFEYFSETQRNKGNFPGRFSGRQFSNSRSEMNVSTLELGDSALYLCASSPLGTDEQYFGPGTRLTVT.

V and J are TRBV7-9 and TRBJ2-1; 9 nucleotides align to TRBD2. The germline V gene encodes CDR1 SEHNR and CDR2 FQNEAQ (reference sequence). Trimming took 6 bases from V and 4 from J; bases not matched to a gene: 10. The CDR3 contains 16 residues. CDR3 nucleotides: TGTGCCAGCAGTTCACCCATAGCGGGAGAGTACAATGAGCAGTTCTTC. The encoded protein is CASSSPIAGEYNEQFF. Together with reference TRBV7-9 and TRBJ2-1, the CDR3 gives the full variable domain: DTGVSQNPRHKITKRGQNVTFRCDPISEHNRLYWYRQTLGQGPEFLTYFQNEAQLEKSRLLSDRFSAERPKGSFSTLEIQRTEQGDSAMYLCASSSPIAGEYNEQFFGPGTRLTVL.

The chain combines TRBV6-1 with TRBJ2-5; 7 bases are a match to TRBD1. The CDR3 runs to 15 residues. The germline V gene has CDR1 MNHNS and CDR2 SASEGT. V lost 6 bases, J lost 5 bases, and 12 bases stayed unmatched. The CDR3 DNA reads TGTGCCAGCAGCCAAGTAGGGGGCAGATCGGAGACCCAGTACTTC. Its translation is CASSQVGGRSETQYF.